This T cell receptor beta chain was sequenced for a study of technical replicates of blood from a few donors. TCRdb's table, derived via immunoSEQ multiplex PCR, lists solely in-frame clones and lacks some. Counted here are tens of thousands of clones, around 93% occurring once; the ten biggest clones make up 3.5% to 5.5%. The CDR3 spans 12 residues. Germline V lookup: CDR1 SGHNT, CDR2 YENEEA. Trimming at V came to 4 bases and at J to 6 bases, leaving 0 bases not matched to a gene. The source material was PBMCs. The chain links TRBV11-3 to TRBJ2-1, with 7 nucleotides matching TRBD1. This TCR was sampled from a human donor in good health. Some clones in this sample may be carry-over from other donors' samples. The DNA for the CDR3 is TGTGCCAGCAGCTCAGGGGGCAATGAGCAGTTCTTC. It yields the protein CASSSGGNEQFF.